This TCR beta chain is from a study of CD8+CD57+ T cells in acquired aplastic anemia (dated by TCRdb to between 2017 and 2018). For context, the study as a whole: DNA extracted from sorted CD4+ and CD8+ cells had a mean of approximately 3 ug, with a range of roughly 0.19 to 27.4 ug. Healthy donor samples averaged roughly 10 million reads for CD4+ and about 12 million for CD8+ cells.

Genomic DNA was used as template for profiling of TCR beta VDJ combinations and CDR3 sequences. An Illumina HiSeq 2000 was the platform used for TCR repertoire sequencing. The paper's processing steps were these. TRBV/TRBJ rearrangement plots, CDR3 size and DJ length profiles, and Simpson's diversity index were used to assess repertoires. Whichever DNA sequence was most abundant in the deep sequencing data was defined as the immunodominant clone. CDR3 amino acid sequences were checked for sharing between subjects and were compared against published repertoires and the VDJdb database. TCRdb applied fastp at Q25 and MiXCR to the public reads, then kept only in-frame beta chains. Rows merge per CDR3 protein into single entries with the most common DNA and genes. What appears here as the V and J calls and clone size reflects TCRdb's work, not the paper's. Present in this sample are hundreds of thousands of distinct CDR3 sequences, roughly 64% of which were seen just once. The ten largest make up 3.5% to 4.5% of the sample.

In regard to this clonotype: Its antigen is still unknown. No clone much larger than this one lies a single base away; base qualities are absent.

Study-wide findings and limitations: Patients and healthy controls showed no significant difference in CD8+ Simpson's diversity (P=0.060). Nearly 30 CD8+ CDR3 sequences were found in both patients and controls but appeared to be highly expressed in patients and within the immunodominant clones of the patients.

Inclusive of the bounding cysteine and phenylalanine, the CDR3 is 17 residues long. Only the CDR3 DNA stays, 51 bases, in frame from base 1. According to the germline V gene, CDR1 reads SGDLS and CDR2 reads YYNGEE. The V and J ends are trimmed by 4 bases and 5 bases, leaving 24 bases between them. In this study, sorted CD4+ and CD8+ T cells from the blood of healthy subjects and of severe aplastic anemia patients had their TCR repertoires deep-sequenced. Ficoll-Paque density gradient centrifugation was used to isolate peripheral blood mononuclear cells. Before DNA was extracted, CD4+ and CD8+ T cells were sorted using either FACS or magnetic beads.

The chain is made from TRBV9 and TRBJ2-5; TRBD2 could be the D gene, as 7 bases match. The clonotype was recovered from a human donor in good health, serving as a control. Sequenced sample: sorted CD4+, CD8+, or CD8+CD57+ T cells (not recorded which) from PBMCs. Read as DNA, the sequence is TGTGCCAGCAGCTTATTTGAGGGTGAGGGGGGGAGGGAGACCCAGTACTTC. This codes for CASSLFEGEGGRETQYF.